This TCR beta chain emerged from a study of beta chain features in type 1 diabetes. Study-wide results and caveats: Moderately but significantly shorter TCRB CDR3s were found in Type 1 diabetes patients in all four CD4+ subsets.

The isolated RNA, all of it, was reverse transcribed, so expressed TCRB transcripts were what got sequenced. Each sample of naive, central memory or regulatory T cells had, on average, about 3.57 million reads. The repertoire was sequenced with immunoSEQ multiplex PCR; TCRdb's copy has only in-frame clones and lacks some. Of around 250,000 clones in the sample, roughly 13% are singletons; the top ten hold approximately 0.015%. V gave up 7 bases and J gave up 5 bases, with 15 bases separating them. The CDR3 covers 13 residues. CDR1 is MGHDK, CDR2 SYGVNS, per germline. Regarding this clone: Its matching antigen is unknown.

Sample: naive CD4+ T cells from blood. The V and J genes are TRBV25-1 and TRBJ2-7, with D perhaps matching TRBD2 (6 bases). The TCR was taken from a young man with type 1 diabetes. CDR3 nucleotide sequence: TGTGCCAGCAAAGCGGCGGGACCCGACGAGCAGTACTTC. Residues: CASKAAGPDEQYF.